Listed here are 30 T cell receptor beta chains from one sample, sequenced in a study of monozygotic twins with inflammatory bowel disease. Following a re-call of the 5' RACE reads, TCRdb has one entry per CDR3 protein and lacks DNA. The table lists about 210,000 distinct CDR3 sequences. What was sequenced was blood. The receptors here all came from a human donor with ulcerative colitis or Crohn's disease, or a healthy co-twin of an affected twin (not recorded which).

The gene calls are TRBV6-6 and TRBJ2-1; TCRdb's D call of TRBD1 is untestable without DNA. Germline CDR1 MNHNY, CDR2 SVGAGI (reference sequence). The CDR3 is 14 amino acids. The CDR3 loop is CAISGGLSYNEQFF.

The chain combines TRBV11-2 with TRBJ1-4; TCRdb's D gene call, TRBD1, goes unchecked for lack of DNA. This CDR3 is 18 amino acids long. CDR1 SGHAT and CDR2 FQNNGV come from the germline V gene. The CDR3 sequence is CASSLGGAHLITNEKLFF.

This sequence joins TRBV11-3 and TRBJ2-1; TCRdb calls TRBD1, which cannot be checked without DNA. Germline V gives CDR1 SGHNT, CDR2 YENEEA. The CDR3 covers 13 residues. This CDR3 reads CASSLTGGDEQFF. Complete variable domain (other parts from reference TRBV11-3 and TRBJ2-1): EAGVVQSPRYKIIEKKQPVAFWCNPISGHNTLYWYLQNLGQGPELLIRYENEEAVDDSQLPKDRFSAERLKGVDSTLKIQPAELGDSAVYLCASSLTGGDEQFFGPGTRLTVL.

CDR3 residues: CASSQFTDQETQYF. The chain employs TRBV3-1 and TRBJ2-5. Germline V gene lookup returns CDR1 LGHDT and CDR2 YNNKEL (reference sequence). The CDR3 has 14 amino acids.

The rearrangement uses TRBV20-1 and TRBJ1-1. Germline-derived CDR1 and CDR2 are DFQATT and SNEGSKA (reference sequence). This CDR3 contains 12 residues. This CDR3 is CSATTMNTEAFF.

V usage is TRBV10-3 and J usage is TRBJ1-5; TCRdb's D call of TRBD1 is untestable without DNA. There are 15 residues in the CDR3. Germline-derived CDR1 and CDR2 are ENHRY and SYGVKD. The CDR3 protein is CAISDKDSTHQPQHF.

The rearrangement links TRBV5-1 to TRBJ1-6; TCRdb selects TRBD1, and the lack of DNA leaves this call unchecked. This CDR3 region has 16 residues. Germline CDR1 reads SGHRS; CDR2 reads YFSETQ. CDR3 protein: CASSARDPKRDSPLHF.

V and J are TRBV18 and TRBJ1-2. Germline V gene data show CDR1 as KGHSH and CDR2 as LQKENI. The CDR3 has 14 residues. The CDR3 sequence: CASSPTAEGYGYTF.

The genes are TRBV7-9 and TRBJ2-3. The CDR3 runs to 16 residues. Germline CDR1 is SEHNR and CDR2 is FQNEAQ (reference sequence). The CDR3 sequence is CASSLAGPFYTDTQYF.

This chain links TRBV9 with TRBJ2-5; with no DNA, the TCRdb D assignment of TRBD2 cannot be verified. Germline CDR1 SGDLS, CDR2 YYNGEE. CDR3 size: 14 residues. The CDR3 protein is CASSVQEVDGTQYF.

V and J are TRBV5-4 and TRBJ2-7; TCRdb reports TRBD2, a call that lacks DNA to check it against. CDR3 length: 17 residues. Germline CDR1 SGHNT, CDR2 YYREEE (reference sequence). The CDR3 sequence is CASSSPGSGARTYEQYF. The full variable domain, in which reference TRBV5-4 and TRBJ2-7 provide the parts outside the CDR3, is ETGVTQSPTHLIKTRGQQVTLRCSSQSGHNTVSWYQQALGQGPQFIFQYYREEENGRGNFPPRFSGLQFPNYSSELNVNALELDDSALYLCASSSPGSGARTYEQYFGPGTRLTVT.

The chain employs TRBV11-2 and TRBJ2-2; there is no DNA to check the TCRdb D call of TRBD1. The CDR3 totals 17 residues. The germline gives CDR1 SGHAT, CDR2 FQNNGV. The CDR3 spells CASSSPGDLGMTGELFF. Using reference TRBV11-2 and TRBJ2-2 for the parts outside the CDR3, the full variable domain is EAGVAQSPRYKIIEKRQSVAFWCNPISGHATLYWYQQILGQGPKLLIQFQNNGVVDDSQLPKDRFSAERLKGVDSTLKIQPAKLEDSAVYLCASSSPGDLGMTGELFFGEGSRLTVL.

V is TRBV29-1 and J is TRBJ2-1; TCRdb names TRBD2, which stays unverified in the absence of DNA. The CDR3 sequence is 16 residues long. Germline CDR1 and CDR2: SQVTM and ANQGSEA. The CDR3 loop is CSVERYRLAENNEQFF.

The chain has TRBV20-1 and TRBJ2-7; as DNA is missing, the TRBD1 call by TCRdb cannot be tested. The CDR3 spans 15 residues. Germline V CDR1 and CDR2: DFQATT, SNEGSKA (reference sequence). CDR3 amino acids: CSAREPGQSLAAQYF.

The V call is TRBV7-3, the J call TRBJ2-3; there is no DNA to check the TCRdb D call of TRBD2. Germline V CDR1 and CDR2: SGHTA, FQGTGA. This CDR3 is 13 amino acids long. This CDR3 reads CASSLAAGDTQYF. The whole variable domain, filled in from reference TRBV7-3 and TRBJ2-3, reads GAGVSQTPSNKVTEKGKYVELRCDPISGHTALYWYRQSLGQGPEFLIYFQGTGAADDSGLPNDRFFAVRPEGSVSTLKIQRTERGDSAVYLCASSLAAGDTQYFGPGTRLTVL.

The J gene is TRBJ1-1, the V gene TRBV11-2; lacking DNA, the TRBD1 call made by TCRdb goes unchecked. The CDR3 contains 15 residues. CDR1 is SGHAT, CDR2 FQNNGV, per germline. This CDR3 reads CASSSPGRLNTEAFF.

The chain carries TRBV4-1 and TRBJ1-2; TCRdb lists TRBD1, though no DNA is available to test this call. CDR1 and CDR2 from the germline V gene are MGHRA and YSYEKL. CDR3 length: 20 amino acids. Here the CDR3 reads CASSQVEVMVAGLSNYGYTF.

This chain joins TRBV24-1 and TRBJ2-1; TCRdb proposes TRBD2, but this gene call is untestable without DNA. From germline, CDR1 is KGHDR and CDR2 SFDVKD. The CDR3 runs to 15 residues. CDR3 in amino acids: CATSGERGSYNEQFF.

This chain joins TRBV20-1 and TRBJ1-1; the D call of TRBD1 rests on TCRdb alone, since no DNA is present to check it. Germline V lookup: CDR1 DFQATT, CDR2 SNEGSKA (reference sequence). The CDR3 is 15 amino acids. The CDR3 here is CSVLAPTDAFTEAFF.

CDR3 sequence reads: CASSKGPRRNTIYF. The rearrangement joins TRBV21-1 to TRBJ1-3. TRBV21-1 is noted as a pseudogene. The CDR3 runs 14 residues.

The V gene is TRBV11-2, the J gene TRBJ2-2; TCRdb gives TRBD1 as the D gene, but with no DNA this cannot be confirmed. The germline gives CDR1 SGHAT, CDR2 FQNNGV. This CDR3 is built from 13 residues. CDR3 protein: CASSPGTIGELFF.

V and J are TRBV7-2 and TRBJ2-3; the D call from TCRdb, TRBD1, cannot be confirmed without DNA. CDR3 length: 16 residues. Germline values: CDR1 SGHTA, CDR2 FQGNSA. CDR3 loop: CASSLSGGGYTDTQYF.

This rearrangement joins TRBV11-2 to TRBJ1-1; TCRdb's D call of TRBD1 is untestable without DNA. The CDR3 length is 15 residues. Germline V gene lookup returns CDR1 SGHAT and CDR2 FQNNGV. This chain's CDR3 is CASSPRDRGLTEAFF.

The gene calls are TRBV11-2 and TRBJ1-6. CDR1 and CDR2 from the germline V gene are SGHAT and FQNNGV. CDR3 length: 15 residues. The CDR3 protein is CASSLGNAYNSPLHF.

The chain is built from TRBV23-1 and TRBJ1-5; TCRdb proposes TRBD1, but this gene call is untestable without DNA. TRBV23-1 is recorded as an ORF, its role being uncertain. The CDR3 loop spans 14 amino acids. CDR3 region: CASSHGVAGHPQHF.

The rearrangement joins TRBV5-1 to TRBJ1-1; with no DNA, the TCRdb D assignment of TRBD1 cannot be verified. The CDR3 totals 15 residues. The germline V gene has CDR1 SGHRS and CDR2 YFSETQ. The CDR3 is CASSLEPTPLGAAFF.

The gene calls are TRBV19 and TRBJ2-1; TCRdb indicates TRBD1, and absent DNA this call remains unverified. Germline V CDR1 and CDR2: LNHDA, SQIVND (reference sequence). CDR3 length: 15 residues. Here the CDR3 reads CASSMTRVSYNEQFF.

The rearrangement uses TRBV7-9 and TRBJ2-7; with no DNA, the TCRdb D assignment of TRBD1 cannot be verified. This CDR3 comprises 14 residues. Germline loops: CDR1 SEHNR, CDR2 FQNEAQ (reference sequence). CDR3 loop: CASSWPDRPYEQYF.

The genes are TRBV4-1 and TRBJ2-1; TCRdb's D call of TRBD2 is untestable without DNA. Per the germline V gene, CDR1 is MGHRA and CDR2 is YSYEKL. The CDR3 is 15 residues long. The CDR3 loop is CASSQESGVNNEQFF.

V and J are TRBV29-1 and TRBJ2-5. Germline assignment: CDR1 SQVTM and CDR2 ANQGSEA. The CDR3 has 11 amino acids. CDR3 protein: CSVEVQQTQYF.